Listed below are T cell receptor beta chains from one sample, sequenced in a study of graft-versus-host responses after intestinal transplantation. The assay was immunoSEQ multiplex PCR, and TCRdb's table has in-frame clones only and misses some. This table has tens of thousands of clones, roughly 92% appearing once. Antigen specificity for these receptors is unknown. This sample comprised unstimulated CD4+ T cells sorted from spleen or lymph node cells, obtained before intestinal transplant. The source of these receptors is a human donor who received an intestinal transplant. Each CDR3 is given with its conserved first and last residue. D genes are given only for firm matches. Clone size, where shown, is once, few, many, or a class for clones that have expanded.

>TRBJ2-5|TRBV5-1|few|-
CASSSQETQYF
TGCGCCAGCAGCTCTCAAGAGACCCAGTACTTC
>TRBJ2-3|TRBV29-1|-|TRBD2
CSVDGTSGNTDTQYF
TGCAGCGTTGACGGGACTAGCGGGAACACAGATACGCAGTATTTT
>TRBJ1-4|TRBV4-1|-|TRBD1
CASSQDFRTGMSTNEKLFF
TGCGCCAGCAGCCAAGATTTCCGGACAGGGATGTCAACTAATGAAAAACTGTTTTTT
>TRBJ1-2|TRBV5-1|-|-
CASSFSRDYQGYTF
TGCGCCAGCAGCTTCTCACGGGACTACCAGGGCTACACCTTC
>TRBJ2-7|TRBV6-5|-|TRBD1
CASRPGQGRSYEQYF
TGTGCCAGCAGACCGGGACAGGGGCGCTCCTACGAGCAGTACTTC
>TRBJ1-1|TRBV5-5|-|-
CASTGRSDTEAFF
TGTGCCAGCACGGGACGGTCGGACACTGAAGCTTTCTTT
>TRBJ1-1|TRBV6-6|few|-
CASSYWENTEAFF
TGTGCCAGCAGTTACTGGGAGAACACTGAAGCTTTCTTT
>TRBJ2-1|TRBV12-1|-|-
CASSFFAGSSYNEQFF
TGTGCCAGCAGCTTTTTTGCCGGTAGCTCCTACAATGAGCAGTTCTTC
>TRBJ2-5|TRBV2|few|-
CASSVNQETQYF
TGTGCCAGCAGTGTAAATCAAGAGACCCAGTACTTC
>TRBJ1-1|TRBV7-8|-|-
CASSLTRLNTEAFF
TGTGCCAGCAGCTTGACTCGACTGAACACTGAAGCTTTCTTT
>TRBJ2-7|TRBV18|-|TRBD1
CASSPGQGIPYF
TGTGCCAGCTCGCCGGGACAGGGGATTCCGTACTTC
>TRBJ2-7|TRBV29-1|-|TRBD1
CSVARTPRDRGVEQYF
TGCAGCGTTGCCCGAACACCCCGGGACAGGGGCGTCGAGCAGTACTTC
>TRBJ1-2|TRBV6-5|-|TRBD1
CASSRDRGYGYTF
TGTGCCAGCAGTCGGGACAGGGGGTATGGCTACACCTTC
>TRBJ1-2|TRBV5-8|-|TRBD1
CASSLAGTGVMNGYTF
TGTGCCAGCAGCTTGGCTGGGACAGGGGTAATGAATGGCTACACCTTC
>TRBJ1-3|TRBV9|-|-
CASSVGPSSGNTIYF
TGTGCCAGCAGCGTAGGTCCGAGCTCTGGAAACACCATATATTTT
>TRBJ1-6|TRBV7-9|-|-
CASSLEWTETNSPLHF
TGTGCCAGCAGCTTAGAATGGACAGAGACTAATTCACCCCTCCACTTT
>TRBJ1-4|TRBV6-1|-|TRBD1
CASRAGGRDEKLFF
TGTGCCAGCAGGGCAGGGGGTCGCGATGAAAAACTGTTTTTT
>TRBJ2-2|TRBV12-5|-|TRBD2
CASGLSRLAGGLYLNTGELFF
TGTGCTAGTGGTTTGTCCCGACTAGCGGGAGGGCTTTATCTGAACACCGGGGAGCTGTTTTTT
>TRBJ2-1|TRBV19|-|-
CASSSEGTGLGGNEQFF
TGTGCCAGTAGTAGTGAGGGTACGGGCCTAGGAGGGAATGAGCAGTTCTTC
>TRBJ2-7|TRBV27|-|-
CASRLTRAQGRNSYEQYF
TGTGCCAGCAGACTGACTAGGGCTCAGGGGAGGAACTCCTACGAGCAGTACTTC
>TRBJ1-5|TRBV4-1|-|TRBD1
CASSHAGTGGNQPQHF
TGCGCCAGCAGCCACGCCGGGACAGGGGGCAATCAGCCCCAGCATTTT
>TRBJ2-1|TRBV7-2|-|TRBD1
CASSLGTGPFNEQFF
TGTGCCAGCAGCTTAGGGACAGGGCCATTCAATGAGCAGTTCTTC
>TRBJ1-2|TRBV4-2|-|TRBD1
CASSQLPGQGDYGYTF
TGTGCCAGCAGCCAGCTCCCCGGACAGGGGGACTATGGCTACACCTTC